This entry lists 17 T cell receptor beta chains sequenced from one sample in a study of T cells after yellow fever vaccination. TCRdb itself ran the 5' RACE reads through MiXCR, one entry per CDR3 protein. The sample yields approximately 90,000 distinct CDR3 sequences, roughly 14% seen once. The sample was CD8+ T cells not binding an NS4B(214-222) dextramer, sorted from PBMCs, taken less than 25 days after the first yellow fever vaccination. The receptor source for this set is a young man who received the YFV17D yellow fever vaccine.

This clonotype was seen only a few times. The V and J genes are TRBV28 and TRBJ2-7; 11 bases align to TRBD1. Germline CDR1 MDHEN, CDR2 SYDVKM. This CDR3 region has 16 residues. V shed 6 bases and J 7 bases; nucleotides not matched to a gene: 14. CDR3 region: CASSSFSGQGAGEQYV. The CDR3, as DNA: TGTGCCAGCAGCTCCTTTTCCGGACAGGGGGCTGGAGAGCAGTACGTC.

This clonotype was seen only a few times. This rearrangement joins TRBV7-2 to TRBJ2-2; the D is unclear. The germline V gene encodes CDR1 SGHTA and CDR2 FQGNSA. CDR3 length: 16 residues. Trimming pared 5 bases from V and 4 bases from J, leaving 17 bases between. CDR3 bases: TGTGCCAGCAGCCGACCATTTGCCGATACCACCGGGGAGCTGTTTTTT. Protein sequence: CASSRPFADTTGELFF.

This clonotype was found a few times. The V call is TRBV4-3, the J call TRBJ1-2; 9 bases line up with TRBD1. Germline values: CDR1 LGHNA, CDR2 YSLEER. Losses at the gene ends were 3 bases for V and 2 bases for J; bases not matched to a gene: 4. The CDR3 loop spans 15 amino acids. The CDR3 DNA reads TGCGCCAGCAGCCAGGAGACAGGGGGAAACTATGGCTACACCTTC. Translation gives CASSQETGGNYGYTF.

This clonotype occurred a few times. The chain's CDR3 is CASSFDSVREQYF. CDR3 in DNA: TGTGCCAGCAGTTTTGACAGCGTGAGGGAGCAGTACTTC. The chain joins TRBV12-3 or TRBV12-4 to TRBJ2-7, with D possibly being TRBD1 (5 bases). The CDR3 spans 13 residues. V shed 3 bases and J shed 7 bases, with 13 bases lying between them.

This clonotype was seen only once. The J gene is TRBJ2-3, the V gene TRBV5-6; D is perhaps TRBD2 (6 bases). V lost 4 bases to trimming and J lost 10 bases, with 16 bases between them. The CDR3 has 13 amino acids. In germline, CDR1 is SGHDT, CDR2 YYEEEE. CDR3 residues: CASSAGGSPAQYF. The DNA of the CDR3 is TGTGCCAGCAGCGCTGGAGGGAGCCCGGCGCAGTATTTT.

The chain couples TRBV11-2 to TRBJ1-1; D is unresolved. Per germline, CDR1 SGHAT and CDR2 FQNNGV. The CDR3 sequence is 15 residues long. V lost 3 bases and J 6 bases, leaving 17 bases between the germline ends. CDR3 amino acids: CASSFLFGSMAEAFF. In DNA form, the CDR3 reads TGTGCCAGCAGCTTTCTTTTTGGTTCCATGGCTGAAGCTTTCTTT.

This clonotype was picked up a small number of times. J is TRBJ2-5 and V is TRBV20-1; TRBD1 is a possible D gene (5 bases). Trimming removed 5 bases at V and 5 bases at J, with 9 bases between. In germline, CDR1 is DFQATT, CDR2 SNEGSKA (reference sequence). The CDR3 contains 11 residues. CDR3 in amino acids: CSAQTEETQYF. The CDR3 DNA reads TGCAGTGCTCAGACAGAGGAGACCCAGTACTTC.

This clonotype was seen ten or more times. V gene TRBV29-1 combines with J gene TRBJ2-7; D gene uncertain. CDR1 and CDR2 from the germline V gene are SQVTM and ANQGSEA. V shed 4 bases and J shed 4 bases, with 8 bases lying between them. The CDR3 contains 11 residues. The CDR3 nucleotides read TGCAGCGTTGTGGAAGCTTACGAGCAGTACGTC. It is translated as CSVVEAYEQYV.

The sample holds a few counts of this clonotype. DNA of the CDR3: TGCAGTGCTAGAGAGGGGGGCTGGAAAGAGACCCAGTACTTC. Translating it yields CSAREGGWKETQYF. This chain uses TRBV20-1 with TRBJ2-5, with D perhaps assigned TRBD1 or TRBD2 (6 bases each). Looked up from germline, CDR1 is DFQATT and CDR2 is SNEGSKA (reference sequence). The CDR3 has 14 amino acids. V lost 0 bases and J 3 bases, leaving 11 bases between the germline ends.

The J gene is TRBJ2-4, the V gene TRBV11-2; D gene unclear. The ends were cut back, 3 bases at V and 0 bases at J, with 9 bases in the middle. This CDR3 has 15 amino acids. Germline V gives CDR1 SGHAT, CDR2 FQNNGV. CDR3 in amino acids: CASSFGQLAKNIQYF. Written as DNA, the CDR3 is TGTGCCAGCAGCTTTGGGCAGCTAGCCAAAAACATTCAGTACTTC. The variable domain in full, completed from reference TRBV11-2 and TRBJ2-4, reads EAGVAQSPRYKIIEKRQSVAFWCNPISGHATLYWYQQILGQGPKLLIQFQNNGVVDDSQLPKDRFSAERLKGVDSTLKIQPAKLEDSAVYLCASSFGQLAKNIQYFGAGTRLSVL.

V gene TRBV5-5 combines with J gene TRBJ2-6; unclear D gene. Germline loops: CDR1 SGHKS, CDR2 YYEKEE (reference sequence). Trimming stripped 0 bases from V and 5 bases from J, with 12 bases between. CDR3 size: 16 residues. CDR3 bases: TGTGCCAGCAGCTTGGGGCTAGACTCACGGGCCAACGTCCTGACTTTC. This translates into CASSLGLDSRANVLTF.

This clonotype was detected ten times or more. The rearrangement joins TRBV3-1 to TRBJ2-7; D remains unclear. CDR3 length: 14 residues. Trimming cost V 0 bases and J 3 bases, with 9 bases left between them. CDR1 is LGHDT, CDR2 YNNKEL, per germline (reference sequence). DNA of the CDR3: TGTGCCAGCAGCCAAGAGAACAGAGTCTACGAGCAGTACTTC. As protein: CASSQENRVYEQYF.

This clonotype came up many times. V and J are TRBV9 and TRBJ1-1, with 7 bases that match TRBD1. CDR1 SGDLS and CDR2 YYNGEE come from the germline V gene. Trimming at V came to 4 bases and at J to 4 bases, leaving 7 bases not matched to a gene. This CDR3 contains 14 residues. This chain's CDR3 is CASSLTGVRTEAFF. In DNA, the CDR3 is TGTGCCAGCAGCCTTACAGGGGTTCGCACTGAAGCTTTCTTT.

This clonotype has more than one count but fewer than ten. The rearrangement links TRBV6-2 or TRBV6-3 to TRBJ1-5; D may be TRBD1 (5 bases). The germline CDR1 and CDR2 sequences are MNHEY and SVGEGT. The CDR3 loop spans 12 amino acids. V was shortened by 7 bases and J by 5 bases, with 9 bases between the two germline ends. For the CDR3, the DNA is TGTGCCAGCATGGGGGGTGATCAGCCCCAGCATTTT. It is translated as CASMGGDQPQHF.

This sequence joins TRBV12-3 or TRBV12-4 and TRBJ1-2; D perhaps matches TRBD1 (5 bases). Trimming pared 7 bases from V and 3 bases from J, leaving 15 bases between. This CDR3 is built from 14 residues. CDR3 sequence reads: CASTLSEGYYGYTF. For the CDR3, the DNA is TGTGCCAGCACCTTATCGGAGGGGTACTATGGCTACACCTTC.

The chain uses TRBV9 and TRBJ2-2; TRBD1 matches 7 bases. The CDR3 spans 16 residues. Per germline, CDR1 SGDLS and CDR2 YYNGEE. The V segment lost 4 bases and the J segment 4 bases; nucleotides outside the gene matches: 10. CDR3 nucleotide sequence: TGTGCCAGCAGCCCTACAGGGGAAGTGAGCACCGGGGAGCTGTTTTTT. This sequence encodes CASSPTGEVSTGELFF.

The chain is built from TRBV4-1 and TRBJ2-7; TRBD1 matches at 10 bases. Germline CDR1 and CDR2: MGHRA and YSYEKL. V lost 5 bases and J lost 6; bases outside the gene matches: 4. The CDR3 consists of 13 residues. CDR3 bases: TGCGCCAGCAGCTATGGGGACAGGGGCGAGCAGTACTTC. Its protein product is CASSYGDRGEQYF.